This T cell receptor beta chain was found in a study of OX40 agonist ivuxolimab in advanced cancers. Whole-study context: Dose-escalation patients had hepatocellular carcinoma, melanoma, renal cell or head and neck cancer.

Broader study findings: Circulating CD4+ and CD8+ T cells showed clonal expansion by week 6 at 0.1 to 3.0 mg/kg. Among expanded peripheral T cells, antigen specificity went undetermined.

At baseline, cycle 4 day 1, and cycle 7 day 1, blood was sampled. Generated by immunoSEQ multiplex PCR, the TCRdb table keeps only in-frame clones and is missing some. There are approximately 49,000 clones in the sample; roughly 85% occur only once, and just over 20% lies in the top ten. To note about this clone: The antigen remains unidentified.

Sequencing was performed on CD4+ or CD8+ T cells sorted from blood, taken in a trial of the OX40 agonist ivuxolimab. This TCR derives from an adult with an advanced solid tumor such as melanoma, head and neck, liver or kidney cancer.

The CDR3 DNA is TGTGCCAGCTCTTACGCAGGGAACACTGAAGCTTTCTTT. Its translation is CASSYAGNTEAFF. The chain carries TRBV18 and TRBJ1-1, with D uncertain. The ends were cut back, 6 bases at V and 1 base at J, with 9 bases in the middle. Germline CDR1 is KGHSH and CDR2 is LQKENI. CDR3 length equals 13 residues.